Described below is a single TCR beta chain sequence and its context. The data were obtained in a study of early T cells in non-severe SARS-CoV-2 infection. This CDR3 comprises 11 residues. Per germline, CDR1 SQVTM and CDR2 ANQGSEA. V lost 5 bases to trimming and J lost 8 bases, with 12 bases between them. Tagging with unique molecular identifiers was applied to individual cDNA molecules. TCRdb redid the calling of the 5' RACE reads with MiXCR, one entry per CDR3 protein. The sample shows about 67,000 distinct CDR3 sequences, around 10% of them seen only once. The sequencing sample was made of whole blood. The chain carries TRBV29-1 and TRBJ1-2, with D hard to call. The sequence derives from an adult who was a healthcare worker with PCR-confirmed SARS-CoV-2 infection or an uninfected control (not recorded which). The CDR3 protein is CSVWSGTGYTF. In nucleotides, the CDR3 is TGCAGCGTTTGGTCGGGAACGGGCTACACCTTC. The variable domain in full, with the rest retrieved from reference TRBV29-1 and TRBJ1-2, is SAVISQKPSRDICQRGTSLTIQCQVDSQVTMMFWYRQQPGQSLTLIATANQGSEATYESGFVIDKFPISRPNLTFSTLTVSNMSPEDSSIYLCSVWSGTGYTFGSGTRLTVV.